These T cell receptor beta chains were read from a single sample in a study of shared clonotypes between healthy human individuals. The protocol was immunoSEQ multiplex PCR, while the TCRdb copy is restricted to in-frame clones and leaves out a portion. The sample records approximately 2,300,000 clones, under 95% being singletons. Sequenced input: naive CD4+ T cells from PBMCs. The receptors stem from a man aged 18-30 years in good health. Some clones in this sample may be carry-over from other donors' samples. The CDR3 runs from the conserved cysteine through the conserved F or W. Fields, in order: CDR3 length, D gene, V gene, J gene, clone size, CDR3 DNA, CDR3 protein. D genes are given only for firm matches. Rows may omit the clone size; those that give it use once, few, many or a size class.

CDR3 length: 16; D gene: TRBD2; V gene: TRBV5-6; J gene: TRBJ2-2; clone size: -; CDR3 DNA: TGTGCCAGCAGCTTGGGCGGGAGAGCTCGTGACGGGGAGCTGTTTTTT; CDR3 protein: CASSLGGRARDGELFF
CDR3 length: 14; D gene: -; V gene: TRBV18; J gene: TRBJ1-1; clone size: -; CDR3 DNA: TGTGCCAGCTCACCCAGGACGGATGTTACTGAAGCTTTCTTT; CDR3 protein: CASSPRTDVTEAFF
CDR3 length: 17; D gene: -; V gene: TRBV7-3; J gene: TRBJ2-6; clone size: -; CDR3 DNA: TGTGCCAGCAGCCTACGGGACGGCGACTCTGGGGCCAACGTCCTGACTTTC; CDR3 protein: CASSLRDGDSGANVLTF
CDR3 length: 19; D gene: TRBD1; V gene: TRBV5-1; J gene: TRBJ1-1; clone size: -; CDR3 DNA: TGCGCCAGCAGCTTTTTCACTGGGACAGGGACGTTAGTGAACACTGAAGCTTTCTTT; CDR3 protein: CASSFFTGTGTLVNTEAFF
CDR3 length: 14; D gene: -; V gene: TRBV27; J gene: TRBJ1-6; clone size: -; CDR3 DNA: TGTGCCAGCAGTTTGGCAGGGGTGAGGTCACCCCTCCACTTT; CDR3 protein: CASSLAGVRSPLHF
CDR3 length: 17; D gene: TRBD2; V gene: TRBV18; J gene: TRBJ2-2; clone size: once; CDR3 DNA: TGTGCCAGCTCACCACCCTACCCGGGGGGGAACACCGGGGAGCTGTTTTTT; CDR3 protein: CASSPPYPGGNTGELFF
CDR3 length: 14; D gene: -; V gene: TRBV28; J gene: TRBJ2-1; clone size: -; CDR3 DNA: TGTGCCAGCGTGGGGCCGGGATTATACAATGAGCAGTTCTTC; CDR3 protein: CASVGPGLYNEQFF
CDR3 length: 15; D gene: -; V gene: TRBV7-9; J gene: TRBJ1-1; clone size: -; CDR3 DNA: TGTGCCAGCAGCTTAGCCGCGCAGATGAACACTGAAGCTTTCTTT; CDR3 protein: CASSLAAQMNTEAFF
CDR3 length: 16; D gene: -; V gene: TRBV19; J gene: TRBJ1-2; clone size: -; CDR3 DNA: TGTGCCAGTACTCAAGCGTCGTCCGGGTCAAACTATGGCTACACCTTC; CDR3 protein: CASTQASSGSNYGYTF
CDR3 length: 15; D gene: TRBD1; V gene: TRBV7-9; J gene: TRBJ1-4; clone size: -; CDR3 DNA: TGTGCCAGCAGCTTAGATAACAGGGGCGGCGAAAAACTGTTTTTT; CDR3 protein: CASSLDNRGGEKLFF
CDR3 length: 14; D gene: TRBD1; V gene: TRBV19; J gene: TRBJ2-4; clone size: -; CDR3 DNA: TGTGCCAGTAGTAGACGGACAGGGAAGAACATTCAGTACTTC; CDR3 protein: CASSRRTGKNIQYF
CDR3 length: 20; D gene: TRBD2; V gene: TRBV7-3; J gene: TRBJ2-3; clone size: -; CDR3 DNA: TGTGCCAGCAGCTTAATAAAGGGACTAGCGGGGCGATCTAGCACAGATACGCAGTATTTT; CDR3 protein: CASSLIKGLAGRSSTDTQYF
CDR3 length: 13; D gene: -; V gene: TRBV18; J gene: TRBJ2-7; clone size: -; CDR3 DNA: TGTGCCAGCTCGGTCGGCACCGGATACGAGCAGTACTTC; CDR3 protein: CASSVGTGYEQYF
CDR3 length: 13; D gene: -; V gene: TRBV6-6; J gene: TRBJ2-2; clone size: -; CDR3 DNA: TGTGCCAGCAGTTACTCGTCAGGTTCGGAGCTGTTTTTT; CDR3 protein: CASSYSSGSELFF
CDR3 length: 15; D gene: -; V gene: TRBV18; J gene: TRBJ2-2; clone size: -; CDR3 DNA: TGTGCCAGCTCACTGCTCCAGGAATCAACCGGGGAGCTGTTTTTT; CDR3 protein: CASSLLQESTGELFF
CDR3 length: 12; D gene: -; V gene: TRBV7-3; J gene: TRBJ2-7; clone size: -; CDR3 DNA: TGTGCCAGCAGCCTCGACCATGGCGAGCAGTACTTC; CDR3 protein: CASSLDHGEQYF
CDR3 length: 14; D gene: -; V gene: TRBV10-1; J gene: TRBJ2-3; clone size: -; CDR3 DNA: TGCGCCCACTTGAGAACCACTAGCACAGATACGCAGTATTTT; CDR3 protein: CAHLRTTSTDTQYF
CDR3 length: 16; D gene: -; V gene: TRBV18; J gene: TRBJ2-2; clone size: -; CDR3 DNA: TGTGCCAGCTCCACCCGGGAGACCTTGGGCACCGGGGAGCTGTTTTTT; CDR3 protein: CASSTRETLGTGELFF
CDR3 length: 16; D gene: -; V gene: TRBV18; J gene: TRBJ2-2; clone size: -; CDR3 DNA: TGTGCCAGCTCACCAACACCGGGGCAGATTCCCGGGGAGCTGTTTTTT; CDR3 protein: CASSPTPGQIPGELFF
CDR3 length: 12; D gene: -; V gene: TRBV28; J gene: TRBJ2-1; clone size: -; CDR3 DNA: TGTGCCAGCAGTTTGAGGTACAATGAGCAGTTCTTC; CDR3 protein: CASSLRYNEQFF
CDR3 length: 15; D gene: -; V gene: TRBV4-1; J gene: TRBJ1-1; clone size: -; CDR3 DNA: TGCGCCAGCAGCCAAGAAGCTAGAGGCAGGGGAGGAGCTTTCTTT; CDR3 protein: CASSQEARGRGGAFF
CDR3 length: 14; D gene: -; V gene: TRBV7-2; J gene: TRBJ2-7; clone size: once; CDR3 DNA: TGTGCCAGCAGCTTAGAGGCAGCTTCCTACGAGCAGTACTTC; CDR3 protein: CASSLEAASYEQYF
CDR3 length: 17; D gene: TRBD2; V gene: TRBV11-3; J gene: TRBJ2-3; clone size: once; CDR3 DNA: TGTGCCAGCAGCTTAGGTTGGCGGGAGGGCCTGCCAGATACGCAGTATTTT; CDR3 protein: CASSLGWREGLPDTQYF
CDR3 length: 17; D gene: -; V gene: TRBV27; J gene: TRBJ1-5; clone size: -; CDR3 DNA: TGTGCCAGCAGTCCCAGAACAGGGCCGTATAGCAATCAGCCCCAGCATTTT; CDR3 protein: CASSPRTGPYSNQPQHF
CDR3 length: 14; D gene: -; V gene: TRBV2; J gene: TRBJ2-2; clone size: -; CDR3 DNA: TGTGCCAGCAGTACCCTCGGGGTGGCCGGGGAGCTGTTTTTT; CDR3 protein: CASSTLGVAGELFF
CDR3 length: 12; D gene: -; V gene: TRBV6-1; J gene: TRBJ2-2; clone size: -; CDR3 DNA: TGTGCCAGCAGTGCAGTAACCGGGGAGCTGTTTTTT; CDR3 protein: CASSAVTGELFF
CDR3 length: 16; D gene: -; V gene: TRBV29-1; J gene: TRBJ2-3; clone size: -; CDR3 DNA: TGCAGCGCCCTCATGGGGCTTCCCCGGACCACAGATACGCAGTATTTT; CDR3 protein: CSALMGLPRTTDTQYF
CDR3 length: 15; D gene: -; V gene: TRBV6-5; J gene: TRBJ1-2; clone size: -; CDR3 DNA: TGTGCCAGCAGTTACAGGGAACAAGGGAACTATGGCTACACCTTC; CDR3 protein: CASSYREQGNYGYTF
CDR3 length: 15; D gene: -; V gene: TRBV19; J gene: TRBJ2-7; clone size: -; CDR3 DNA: TGTGCCAGTAGACTTAGGACGGGGGGCTTCTACGAGCAGTACTTC; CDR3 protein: CASRLRTGGFYEQYF
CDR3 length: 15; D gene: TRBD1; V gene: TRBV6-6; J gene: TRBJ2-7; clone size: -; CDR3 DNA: TGTGCCAGCAGTTACTCCGGGACAGGGGGTACTGAGCAGTACTTC; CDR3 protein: CASSYSGTGGTEQYF
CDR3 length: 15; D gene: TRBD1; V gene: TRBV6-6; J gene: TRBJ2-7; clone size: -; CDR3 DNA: TGTGCCAGCAGTTACGCGGGACAGGGGATTTACGAGCAGTACTTC; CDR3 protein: CASSYAGQGIYEQYF
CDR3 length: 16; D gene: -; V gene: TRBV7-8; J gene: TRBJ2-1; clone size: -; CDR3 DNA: TGTGCCAGCAGCTTATGGACGGATAGGTCCTACAATGAGCAGTTCTTC; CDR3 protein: CASSLWTDRSYNEQFF
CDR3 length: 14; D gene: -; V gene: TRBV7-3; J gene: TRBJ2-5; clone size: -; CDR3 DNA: TGTGCCAGCAGCTCGCATTGGGGGGAAGAGACCCAGTACTTC; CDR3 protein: CASSSHWGEETQYF
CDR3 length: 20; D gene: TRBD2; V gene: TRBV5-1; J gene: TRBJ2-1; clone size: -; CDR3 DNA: TGCGCCAGCAGCTTGGCCCTAGGACTAGCGGGAGGCGGGCCGTTGAATGAGCAGTTCTTC; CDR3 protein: CASSLALGLAGGGPLNEQFF
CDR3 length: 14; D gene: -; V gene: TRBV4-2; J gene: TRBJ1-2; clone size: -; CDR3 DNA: TGTGCCAGCAGCCAAGCAGGGCCTAACTATGGCTACACCTTC; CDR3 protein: CASSQAGPNYGYTF